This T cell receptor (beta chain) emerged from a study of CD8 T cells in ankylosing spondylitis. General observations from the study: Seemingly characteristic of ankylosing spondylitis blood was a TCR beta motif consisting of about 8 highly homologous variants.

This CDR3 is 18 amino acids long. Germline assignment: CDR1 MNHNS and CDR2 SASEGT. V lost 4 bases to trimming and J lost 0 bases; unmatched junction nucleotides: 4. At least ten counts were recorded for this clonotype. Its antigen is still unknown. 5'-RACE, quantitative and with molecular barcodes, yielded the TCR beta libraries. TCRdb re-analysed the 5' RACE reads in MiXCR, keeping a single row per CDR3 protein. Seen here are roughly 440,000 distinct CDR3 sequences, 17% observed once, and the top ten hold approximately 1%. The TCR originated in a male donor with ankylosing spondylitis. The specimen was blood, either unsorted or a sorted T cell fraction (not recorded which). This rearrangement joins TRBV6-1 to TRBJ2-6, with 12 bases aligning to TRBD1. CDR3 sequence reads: CASSGRDRGLSGANVLTF. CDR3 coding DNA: TGTGCCAGCAGTGGTCGGGACAGGGGGCTCTCTGGGGCCAACGTCCTGACTTTC.